A single sample gave rise to the 21 T cell receptor beta chains below, sequenced in a study of T cell repertoires in cytomegalovirus infection. MiXCR, applied by TCRdb to the reads, yields one record per CDR3 protein. Here the sample spans approximately 250,000 distinct CDR3 sequences, roughly 10% being singletons. The specimen sequenced was PBMCs. All receptors derive from a human donor in good health (CMV status not recorded). Some clones in this sample may be carry-over from other donors' samples.

This clonotype has at least ten counts. The rearrangement joins TRBV12-5 to TRBJ1-2, with 10 bases lining up with TRBD1. Germline-derived CDR1 and CDR2 are LGHNT and FRNRAP. The V and J ends lost 4 bases and 4 bases, in that order; junction bases with no gene match: 3. The CDR3 is 14 amino acids. This CDR3 is CASGSGQGGYGYTF. Written as DNA, the CDR3 is TGTGCTAGTGGTTCAGGACAGGGGGGCTATGGCTACACCTTC. The full variable domain, rest sourced from reference TRBV12-5 and TRBJ1-2, is DARVTQTPRHKVTEMGQEVTMRCQPILGHNTVFWYRQTMMQGLELLAYFRNRAPLDDSGMPKDRFSAEMPDATLATLKIQPSEPRDSAVYFCASGSGQGGYGYTFGSGTRLTVV.

With regard to this clonotype: A read error may be the cause here, since a much bigger clone is one base away. CDR3: CASSPGQGRGTNVLTF. The CDR3 nucleotides are TGTGCCAGCAGCCCCGGACAGGGTCGAGGAACCAACGTCCTGACTTTC. The chain links TRBV7-6 to TRBJ2-6; 8 bases match TRBD1. Trimming cost V 5 bases and J 8 bases; bases outside gene matches: 11. Germline CDR1 is SGHVS and CDR2 is FNYEAQ. The CDR3 loop spans 16 amino acids.

Here the CDR3 reads CASSQALAGAQNEQYF. CDR3 coding DNA: TGTGCCAGCAGCCAAGCCCTAGCGGGGGCCCAGAACGAGCAGTACTTC. The chain combines TRBV4-2 with TRBJ2-7, with 10 bases identical to TRBD2. The CDR3 has 16 residues. Looked up from germline, CDR1 is LGHNA and CDR2 is YNFKEQ. V dropped 1 base and J dropped 5; count of bases not matched to a gene: 8.

CDR3 bases: TGTGCCAGCAGCTCCCGGACAGATCTCGCTAATGAAAAACTGTTTTTT. It translates to CASSSRTDLANEKLFF. V usage is TRBV13 and J usage is TRBJ1-4; a weak D match, TRBD1 (6 bases). Per germline, CDR1 PRHDT and CDR2 FYEKMQ (reference sequence). Trimming removed 4 bases from V and 3 bases from J, with 15 bases in between. This CDR3 comprises 16 residues. Supplemented by reference TRBV13 and TRBJ1-4, the full variable domain reads AAGVIQSPRHLIKEKRETATLKCYPIPRHDTVYWYQQGPGQDPQFLISFYEKMQSDKGSIPDRFSAQQFSDYHSELNMSSLELGDSALYFCASSSRTDLANEKLFFGSGTQLSVL.

This clonotype was counted ten times or more. The rearrangement uses TRBV6-2 or TRBV6-3 and TRBJ2-7; 7 nucleotides agree with TRBD2. The CDR3 has 15 residues. Trimming removed 2 bases from V and 1 base from J; junction bases left unmatched: 5. Germline assignment: CDR1 MNHEY and CDR2 SVGEGT. The CDR3, as DNA: TGTGCCAGCAGTTACGGGGACTACTCATCCTACGAGCAGTACTTC. Translating gives CASSYGDYSSYEQYF.

The chain recombines TRBV12-3 or TRBV12-4 with TRBJ2-4; TRBD2 aligns across 9 bases. The ends lost 0 bases at V and 13 bases at J; junction bases unmatched: 13. The CDR3 has 16 residues. In nucleotides, the CDR3 is TGTGCCAGCAGTTTAGCCCAAAGGGGGGGTAGCGGGGGCCAGTACTTC. Amino acid sequence: CASSLAQRGGSGGQYF.

In its sample, this clonotype was seen many times. The V call is TRBV11-3, the J call TRBJ1-6; D is possibly TRBD1 (5 bases). Germline values: CDR1 SGHNT, CDR2 YENEEA. This CDR3 region has 15 residues. Trimming shortened V by 2 bases and J by 4 bases, and 9 bases separated the two germline ends. CDR3 region: CASSLSGTYNSPLHF. The CDR3 coding sequence is TGTGCCAGCAGCTTATCAGGGACTTATAATTCACCCCTCCACTTT.

This clonotype has at least ten counts. The V and J genes are TRBV7-2 and TRBJ1-1; no clear D gene. Trimming left V 3 bases short and J 1 base short, with 6 bases between. This CDR3 comprises 13 residues. Germline lookup yields CDR1 SGHTA and CDR2 FQGNSA. CDR3 coding DNA: TGTGCCAGCAGCTTTCAAAAGAACACTGAAGCTTTCTTT. Its protein product is CASSFQKNTEAFF.

This clonotype was detected a few times. The rearrangement joins TRBV12-3 or TRBV12-4 to TRBJ1-1, with TRBD1 as a possible D gene (6 bases). CDR3 length equals 15 residues. V was shortened by 6 bases and J by 10 bases, with 24 bases between the two germline ends. The CDR3 DNA reads TGTGCCAGCAGCTTACAGGGACGGTCGTCATTGGGAGCTTTCTTT. This translates into CASSLQGRSSLGAFF.

This clonotype was recorded at least ten times. V usage is TRBV7-6 and J usage is TRBJ2-2; a possible D gene is TRBD2 (6 bases). V lost 1 base to trimming and J lost 5 bases, with 14 bases between them. The CDR3 is made up of 16 amino acids. The germline V gene has CDR1 SGHVS and CDR2 FNYEAQ. CDR3 in amino acids: CASSLGSSGTTGELFF. The CDR3 nucleotides are TGTGCCAGCAGCTTAGGGAGTAGCGGAACTACCGGGGAGCTGTTTTTT.

This clonotype was seen many times. The chain combines TRBV27 with TRBJ1-6; D unclear. V lost 2 bases, J lost 9 bases, and 14 bases lay in between. Germline CDR1 is MNHEY and CDR2 is SMNVEV (reference sequence). The CDR3 is made up of 15 amino acids. This CDR3 is CASSLGRIGGSPLHF. The CDR3 DNA is TGTGCCAGCAGTTTAGGCAGGATCGGTGGTTCACCCCTCCACTTT.

This clonotype was detected many times. The rearrangement links TRBV7-6 to TRBJ1-6, with no clear D. The CDR3 totals 14 residues. Germline V CDR1 and CDR2: SGHVS, FNYEAQ. V lost 4 bases to trimming and J lost 8 bases, with 12 bases between them. CDR3 bases: TGTGCCAGCAGCTCTTCTAGCACTTATTCACCCCTCCACTTT. Its translation: CASSSSSTYSPLHF. The full variable domain, in which reference TRBV7-6 and TRBJ1-6 provide the parts outside the CDR3, is GAGVSQSPRYKVTKRGQDVALRCDPISGHVSLYWYRQALGQGPEFLTYFNYEAQQDKSGLPNDRFSAERPEGSISTLTIQRTEQRDSAMYRCASSSSSTYSPLHFGNGTRLTVT.

Many counts were recorded for this clonotype. The gene calls are TRBV7-2 and TRBJ2-1, with 8 bases fitting TRBD1. The CDR3 extends over 14 amino acids. The V gene's germline CDR1 is SGHTA and CDR2 FQGNSA. V shed 5 bases, J shed 5 bases, and the junction held 5 bases outside the gene matches. CDR3 bases: TGTGCCAGCAGCGCCCGACAGGGGAACAATGAGCAGTTCTTC. Its translation: CASSARQGNNEQFF.

In this sample, this clonotype turned up many times. The chain couples TRBV7-8 to TRBJ2-2; D might be TRBD1 (6 bases). The CDR3 is made up of 17 amino acids. The germline V gene has CDR1 SGHVS and CDR2 FQNEAQ. The ends were cut back, 0 bases at V and 0 bases at J, with 11 bases in the middle. CDR3 DNA: TGTGCCAGCAGCTTAGCGCAGGGGATTCCGAACACCGGGGAGCTGTTTTTT. This codes for CASSLAQGIPNTGELFF. Full variable domain (missing parts from reference TRBV7-8 and TRBJ2-2): GAGVSQSPRYKVAKRGQDVALRCDPISGHVSLFWYQQALGQGPEFLTYFQNEAQLDKSGLPSDRFFAERPEGSVSTLKIQRTQQEDSAVYLCASSLAQGIPNTGELFFGEGSRLTVL.

This clonotype was detected ten times or more. This sequence joins TRBV7-2 and TRBJ1-4; TRBD1 matches 8 bases. CDR1 is SGHTA, CDR2 FQGNSA, per germline. The junction had 2 bases not matched to a gene; V was cut back by 4 bases and J by 4 bases. The CDR3 has 14 residues. DNA of the CDR3: TGTGCCAGCAGCTGGACAGGGATTAATGAAAAACTGTTTTTT. It encodes CASSWTGINEKLFF.

The chain is built from TRBV24-1 and TRBJ2-1; D remains unclear. V was cut by 6 bases and J by 4 bases, with 3 bases left in between. This CDR3 has 11 amino acids. CDR1 is KGHDR and CDR2 is SFDVKD in the germline V gene. Here the CDR3 reads CATSTYNEQFF. The CDR3 nucleotides are TGTGCCACCAGTACATACAATGAGCAGTTCTTC.

There are many counts of this clonotype. This chain joins TRBV7-2 and TRBJ1-5, with 12 bases that match TRBD1. Trimming cost V 6 bases and J 7 bases; bases outside gene matches: 7. Germline V gives CDR1 SGHTA, CDR2 FQGNSA. This CDR3 comprises 15 residues. CDR3 loop: CASSPGQGAGQPQHF. CDR3 coding DNA: TGTGCCAGCAGTCCGGGACAGGGGGCGGGACAGCCCCAGCATTTT. The whole variable domain, remainder taken from reference TRBV7-2 and TRBJ1-5, is GAGVSQSPSNKVTEKGKDVELRCDPISGHTALYWYRQSLGQGLEFLIYFQGNSAPDKSGLPSDRFSAERTGGSVSTLTIQRTQQEDSAVYLCASSPGQGAGQPQHFGDGTRLSIL.

The V call is TRBV18, the J call TRBJ2-1; TRBD2 is a possible D gene (7 bases). The CDR3 has 18 amino acids. Deletions cut 0 bases from V and 7 bases from J, with 22 bases between. The germline V gene has CDR1 KGHSH and CDR2 LQKENI. The CDR3 DNA reads TGTGCCAGCTCACCACCCACTGGGGGGGGCCTCTTTCGGAATGAGCAGTTCTTC. It specifies CASSPPTGGGLFRNEQFF.

This clonotype was found many times. The chain carries TRBV7-9 and TRBJ1-1; 8 nucleotides agree with TRBD1. With 3 bases clipped from V and 5 bases from J, the junction kept 8 bases outside the gene matches. Per germline, CDR1 SEHNR and CDR2 FQNEAQ (reference sequence). The CDR3 runs 15 residues. The CDR3 sequence: CASSFKAGGGTEAFF. The CDR3 DNA follows: TGTGCCAGCAGCTTTAAGGCAGGGGGCGGTACTGAAGCTTTCTTT.

This clonotype was detected ten times or more. This chain uses TRBV7-8 with TRBJ2-5, with 8 bases aligning to TRBD1. Looked up from germline, CDR1 is SGHVS and CDR2 is FQNEAQ. The CDR3 has 14 residues. V lost 3 bases and J lost 2; bases outside the gene matches: 2. The CDR3 reads CASSLYRGQETQYF. For the CDR3, the DNA is TGTGCCAGCAGCTTGTACAGGGGGCAAGAGACCCAGTACTTC.

This clonotype was counted many times. This rearrangement joins TRBV12-3 or TRBV12-4 to TRBJ2-1; TRBD2 matches at 8 bases. V was clipped by 6 bases and J by 7 bases; unmatched bases: 11. This CDR3 has 15 residues. CDR3 coding DNA: TGTGCCAGCAGGGCCACAGCGGGAGAAAGTAATGAGCAGTTCTTC. It codes for CASRATAGESNEQFF.